This section outlines one T cell receptor (beta chain) sequence together with its context. What this receptor recognizes is not known. One base away there is no much larger clone; base qualities are not given. The data derive from a study of Graves' ophthalmopathy and Graves' hyperthyroidism listed by TCRdb under 2018. General notes on the study: Peripheral blood was collected before any treatment was given, at the time of initial diagnosis. For independent validation, a separate cohort was made up of approximately 18 hyperthyroidism patients plus 17 patients who later progressed from hyperthyroidism to ophthalmopathy. A discovery set of 95 to 100 patients (around 40 ophthalmopathy, just over 55 stable hyperthyroidism) was enrolled to explore V-J signatures distinguishing ophthalmopathy from hyperthyroidism. The study used signatures of the TCR beta repertoire to tell Graves' ophthalmopathy apart from Graves' hyperthyroidism and to predict which patients would progress to ophthalmopathy. In total, approximately 140 blood samples were TCR-sequenced: fewer than 50 ophthalmopathy, under 85 hyperthyroidism and roughly 17 hyperthyroidism-to-ophthalmopathy patients. After sampling, hyperthyroidism patients received methimazole starting at 30 mg daily, and ophthalmopathy patients received high-dose intravenous methylprednisolone. T-cell repertoires of thyroid tissue and blood were compared in more than 5 hyperthyroidism patients. Broader findings and caveats from the paper: In cross-validation, the 13-signature model distinguished ophthalmopathy from stable hyperthyroidism with about 88% sensitivity and approximately 81% specificity, and in the test set the corresponding values were around 78% and 73%. No statistical method was used to predetermine the sample size, and group allocation was not hidden from the investigators. In validation, the model predicted ophthalmopathy progression with more than 70% sensitivity and approximately 75% specificity; about a dozen predicted patients were CT-confirmed with GO in a median of approximately 6.5 months. Most of the expanded thyroid clonotypes with a frequency above 0.001 were also detected in blood, and it was suggested that the thyroid immune response may be reflected by blood repertoires.

V trim: 4 bases; J trim: 9 bases; unmatched bases: 5. Taken from the germline V gene, the CDR1 and CDR2 loops are SGHRS and YFSETQ. The CDR3 holds 12 amino acids from the cysteine to the phenylalanine. The CDR3 DNA has 36 bases and is translated from base 1. For repertoire sequencing, TCR beta CDR3 regions were amplified from RNA transcripts. HTBI primers and the Qiagen OneStep RT-PCR kit were used in a first-round RT-PCR, which was followed by a second-round multiplex PCR, size selection and purification. The libraries underwent paired-end sequencing with 100 bp reads on an Illumina HiSeq2000. The original pipeline was this. SOAPnuke was used to process the reads, throwing out any read that had adapters, had uncalled bases, had a mean Phred below 15, or lacked an exact constant-primer or identifier match. High-quality paired reads were merged with COPE v1.2.5. Each unique nucleotide sequence was treated as a clonotype, and MiTCR v1.1 was used to align the clonotypes to the IMGT TRB V, D and J references. Analysis was restricted to V-J combinations with a frequency above 0.0001, which covered roughly 99% of repertoires. A TCR clonal expansion and chaos score per V-J combination was defined as the ratio of F50 clonal expansion to chaos observed in the TCRdist matrix. Features were reduced by Welch's t-statistics and random forest to some 13 V-J combinations, which fed a naive Bayes classifier. The Morisita-Horn index was used to measure how similar the thyroid and blood repertoires were. TCRdb redid the processing of the public reads, applying fastp at Q25 and MiXCR, and retained in-frame beta chains. Each entry is one CDR3 protein sequence, shown with its most common DNA and genes. These V and J calls derive from TCRdb rather than the authors' analysis. The sample profile shows more than 300,000 distinct CDR3 sequences; roughly a sixth of them were found once. The ten largest account for approximately 2.4% of the sample.

Hyperthyroidism was defined as stable when no progression to ophthalmopathy occurred within 18 months of follow-up. Patients with hyperthyroidism were aged 18 to 65 years, had been newly diagnosed, and had a disease duration of less than 2 months. Patients were excluded if they had other autoimmune diseases, uncontrolled infections, pregnancy or lactation. Clinical symptoms, serum thyroxine, TRAb, thyroid ultrasound and orbital computed tomography formed the basis of the diagnosis. Ficoll-Paque density gradient centrifugation was used to isolate PBMCs from around 10 ml of fresh peripheral blood. Total RNA was extracted with Trizol reagent and quality-checked on an Agilent 2100 Bioanalyzer.

The rearrangement combines TRBV5-1 with TRBJ2-7, with TRBD1 identical over 9 junction bases. The sample consisted of peripheral blood. The origin of this receptor is an adult woman with stable Graves' hyperthyroidism. This receptor carries the CDR3 CASSPGTGTQYF. The base sequence is TGCGCCAGCAGCCCCGGGACAGGGACGCAGTACTTC. Beyond the CDR3, the reference TRBV5-1 and TRBJ2-7 genes provide the residues; the full variable domain reads: KAGVTQTPRYLIKTRGQQVTLSCSPISGHRSVSWYQQTPGQGLQFLFEYFSETQRNKGNFPGRFSGRQFSNSRSEMNVSTLELGDSALYLCASSPGTGTQYFGPGTRLTVT.